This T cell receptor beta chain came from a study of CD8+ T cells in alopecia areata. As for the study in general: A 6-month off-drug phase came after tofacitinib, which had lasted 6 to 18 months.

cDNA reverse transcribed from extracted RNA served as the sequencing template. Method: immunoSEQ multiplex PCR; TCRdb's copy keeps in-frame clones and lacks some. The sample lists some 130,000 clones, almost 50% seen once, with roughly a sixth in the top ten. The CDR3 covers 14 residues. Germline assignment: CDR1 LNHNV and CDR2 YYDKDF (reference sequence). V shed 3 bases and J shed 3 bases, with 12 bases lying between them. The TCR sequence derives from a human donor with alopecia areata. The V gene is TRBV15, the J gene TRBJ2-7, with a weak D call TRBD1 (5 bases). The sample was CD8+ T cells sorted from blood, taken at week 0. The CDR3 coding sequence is TGTGCCACCAGCAGCTTACAGGACGGCTACGAGCAGTACTTC. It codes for CATSSLQDGYEQYF.